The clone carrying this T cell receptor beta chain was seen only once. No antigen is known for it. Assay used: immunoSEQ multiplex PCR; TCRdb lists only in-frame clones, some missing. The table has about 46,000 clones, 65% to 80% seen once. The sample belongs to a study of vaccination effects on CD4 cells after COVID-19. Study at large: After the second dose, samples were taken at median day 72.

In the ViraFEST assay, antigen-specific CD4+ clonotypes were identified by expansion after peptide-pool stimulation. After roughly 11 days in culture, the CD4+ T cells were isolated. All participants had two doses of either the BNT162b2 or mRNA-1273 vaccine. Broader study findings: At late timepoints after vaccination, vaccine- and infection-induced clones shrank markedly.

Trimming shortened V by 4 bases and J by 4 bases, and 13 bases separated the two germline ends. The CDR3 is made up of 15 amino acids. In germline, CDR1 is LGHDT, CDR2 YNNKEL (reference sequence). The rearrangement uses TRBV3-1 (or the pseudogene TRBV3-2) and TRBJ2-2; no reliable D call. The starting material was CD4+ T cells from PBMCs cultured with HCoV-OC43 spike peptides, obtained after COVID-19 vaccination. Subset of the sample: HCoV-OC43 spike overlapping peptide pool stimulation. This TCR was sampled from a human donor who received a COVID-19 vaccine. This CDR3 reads CASSRDSPTTGELFF. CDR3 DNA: TGTGCCAGCAGCCGAGACTCACCAACCACCGGGGAGCTGTTTTTT.